One and the same sample provided the 2 T cell receptor beta chains below, sequenced in a study of blood T cell repertoires in COVID-19. The repertoire was sequenced with immunoSEQ multiplex PCR; TCRdb's copy has only in-frame clones and lacks some. Among approximately 390,000 clones listed, 85% to 90% were seen once. The sample was peripheral blood. These receptors were taken from a man aged 18 to 35 with active or convalescent COVID-19.

The gene calls are TRBV27 and TRBJ2-3; the match to TRBD2 covers 7 bases. CDR3 length: 15 residues. In germline, CDR1 is MNHEY, CDR2 SMNVEV (reference sequence). The J segment lost 1 base and the V segment lost 6 bases, leaving 7 bases of the junction unmatched. The CDR3 bases are TGTGCCAGCAGCCGAGGGAGGGTAGGCACAGATACGCAGTATTTT. Its protein product is CASSRGRVGTDTQYF.

The chain joins TRBV11-2 to TRBJ1-2; 8 bases match TRBD1. Germline lookup yields CDR1 SGHAT and CDR2 FQNNGV. CDR3 size: 16 residues. Trimming removed 5 bases from V and 4 bases from J; junction bases left unmatched: 12. CDR3 bases: TGTGCCAGCAGCGGAATAAAAGCAGGGGGCACCTATGGCTACACCTTC. Protein: CASSGIKAGGTYGYTF.